Following are 18 T cell receptor beta chains from one sample sequenced in a study of OX40 agonist ivuxolimab in advanced cancers. Profiling relied on immunoSEQ multiplex PCR, and the TCRdb table lists in-frame clones only, not all of them. The sample holds roughly 49,000 clones, almost 80% seen once. The material was CD4+ or CD8+ T cells sorted from blood, obtained in a trial of the OX40 agonist ivuxolimab. These TCRs come from an adult with an advanced solid tumor such as melanoma, head and neck, liver or kidney cancer.

The chain joins TRBV2 to TRBJ1-4; 8 bases match TRBD1. V lost 8 bases to trimming and J lost 2 bases; unmatched junction nucleotides: 7. Germline loops: CDR1 SNHLY, CDR2 FYNNEI. This CDR3 region has 15 residues. CDR3 region: CASGPRQGTNEKLFF. CDR3 DNA sequence: TGTGCCAGCGGCCCTAGACAGGGGACTAATGAAAAACTGTTTTTT.

This clone was recorded a few times. This chain uses TRBV7-2 with TRBJ1-1; D is undetermined. The V gene lost 4 bases and the J gene lost 3 bases, with 9 bases spanning the gap. The germline V gene encodes CDR1 SGHTA and CDR2 FQGNSA. This CDR3 is built from 13 residues. Here the CDR3 DNA reads TGTGCCAGCAGCTATCTCCGGGACACTGAAGCTTTCTTT. Amino acid sequence: CASSYLRDTEAFF.

The V and J genes are TRBV6-6 and TRBJ1-1; no clear D gene. Germline values: CDR1 MNHNY, CDR2 SVGAGI (reference sequence). The V and J ends lost 6 bases and 2 bases respectively, with 13 bases between them. The CDR3 is 14 amino acids. The DNA for the CDR3 is TGTGCCAGCAGACCGGGATTTAAAAACACTGAAGCTTTCTTT. Translated: CASRPGFKNTEAFF.

The CDR3 DNA reads TGTGCCAGTAGTTCTGGACCCGGAGGCTCCTACGAGCAGTACTTC. Translated: CASSSGPGGSYEQYF. The chain employs TRBV19 and TRBJ2-7; perhaps TRBD2 as D (5 bases). The CDR3 is made up of 15 amino acids. Germline lookup yields CDR1 LNHDA and CDR2 SQIVND (reference sequence). V lost 5 bases and J 0 bases, leaving 14 bases between the germline ends.

The V and J genes are TRBV5-1 and TRBJ2-1; perhaps TRBD2 as D (6 bases). Trimming stripped 2 bases from V and 5 bases from J, with 17 bases between. Per the germline V gene, CDR1 is SGHRS and CDR2 is YFSETQ. The CDR3 consists of 16 residues. In DNA form, the CDR3 reads TGCGCCAGCAGCTTCCCTCGGGACTCGGCCCACAATGAGCAGTTCTTC. Protein product: CASSFPRDSAHNEQFF.

V is TRBV19 and J is TRBJ2-3; D perhaps matches TRBD1 (6 bases). The CDR3 is 17 amino acids. Per germline, CDR1 LNHDA and CDR2 SQIVND (reference sequence). The V end was cut by 5 bases, the J end by 7 bases, with 25 bases between. The CDR3 DNA reads TGTGCCAGTAGTGCTTATAACAGGGCCGAGGGAAAGTATACGCAGTATTTT. This codes for CASSAYNRAEGKYTQYF.

This clone was seen once. This sequence joins TRBV10-1 and TRBJ2-1, with 15 bases fitting TRBD2. This CDR3 spans 17 amino acids. CDR1 is WNHNN and CDR2 is SYGVQD in the germline V gene (reference sequence). Germline trimming cut 5 bases from V and 1 base from J; bases unmatched to any gene: 3. CDR3 DNA sequence: TGCGCCAGCAGTACCGGGACTAGCGGGAGGTCCTACAATGAGCAGTTCTTC. It is translated as CASSTGTSGRSYNEQFF.

This clone has more than one count but fewer than ten. The V call is TRBV10-3, the J call TRBJ2-5; 9 nucleotides agree with TRBD2. CDR1 is ENHRY and CDR2 is SYGVKD in the germline V gene. The CDR3 loop spans 16 amino acids. The V gene end was trimmed by 3 bases and the J gene end by 5 bases; junction bases not matched to a gene: 10. The CDR3 DNA is TGTGCCATCAGTGATCCCGTAGCGGGAGCATTGGAGACCCAGTACTTC. This translates into CAISDPVAGALETQYF.

The chain is built from TRBV5-4 and TRBJ2-7, with 7 bases fitting TRBD1. Germline V gives CDR1 SGHNT, CDR2 YYREEE (reference sequence). The CDR3 is made up of 15 amino acids. The V and J ends lost 4 bases and 3 bases, in that order; junction bases with no gene match: 10. The CDR3 nucleotides read TGTGCCAGCAGCCACCTGGGACAGAGGAACTACGAGCAGTACTTC. Amino acid sequence: CASSHLGQRNYEQYF.

The genes are TRBV18 and TRBJ1-4; the D gene is possibly TRBD1 (6 bases). The CDR3 consists of 15 residues. Germline V gives CDR1 KGHSH, CDR2 LQKENI. V was cut by 3 bases and J by 6 bases, with 14 bases left in between. CDR3: CASSPGAGEDEKLFF. In nucleotides, the CDR3 is TGTGCCAGCTCACCGGGCGCAGGGGAGGATGAAAAACTGTTTTTT.

This rearrangement joins TRBV27 to TRBJ2-2; 11 bases are shared with TRBD2. CDR3 length: 17 amino acids. CDR1 and CDR2 from the germline V gene are MNHEY and SMNVEV (reference sequence). With V trimmed by 3 bases and J by 1 base, 4 bases remained unmatched. The CDR3 here is CASSFALAGGNTGELFF. CDR3 nucleotide sequence: TGTGCCAGCAGTTTCGCCCTAGCGGGAGGGAACACCGGGGAGCTGTTTTTT.

A single count supports this clone. J is TRBJ2-1 and V is TRBV7-6; 10 bases fit TRBD2. CDR1 SGHVS and CDR2 FNYEAQ come from the germline V gene. The CDR3 consists of 18 residues. The trim removed 5 bases at V and 0 bases at J, leaving 10 bases unmatched. CDR3 amino acids: CASSPLWTSGSSYNEQFF. The DNA of the CDR3 is TGTGCCAGCAGCCCCCTCTGGACTAGCGGAAGCTCCTACAATGAGCAGTTCTTC. The full variable domain, in which reference TRBV7-6 and TRBJ2-1 provide the parts outside the CDR3, is GAGVSQSPRYKVTKRGQDVALRCDPISGHVSLYWYRQALGQGPEFLTYFNYEAQQDKSGLPNDRFSAERPEGSISTLTIQRTEQRDSAMYRCASSPLWTSGSSYNEQFFGPGTRLTVL.

J is TRBJ2-5 and V is TRBV9; D is perhaps TRBD2 (6 bases). The CDR3 has 16 residues. The germline V gene encodes CDR1 SGDLS and CDR2 YYNGEE. V was trimmed by 0 bases and J by 2 bases, leaving 14 bases between them. This chain's CDR3 is CASSVGVGGRQETQYF. The CDR3 nucleotides are TGTGCCAGCAGCGTAGGGGTGGGAGGACGGCAAGAGACCCAGTACTTC.

The chain links TRBV19 to TRBJ2-5, with D maybe TRBD1 (8 bases). V was shortened by 5 bases and J by 7 bases, with 14 bases between the two germline ends. CDR1 and CDR2 (germline): LNHDA, SQIVND (reference sequence). This CDR3 is built from 13 residues. The CDR3 sequence is CASSQQGEGTQYF. The CDR3 bases are TGTGCCAGTAGTCAACAGGGGGAGGGGACCCAGTACTTC.

The V and J genes are TRBV7-9 and TRBJ2-5; 7 bases align to TRBD1. The CDR3 extends over 16 amino acids. J gave up 4 bases and V 1 base, and 9 bases lay outside the gene matches. Germline V lookup: CDR1 SEHNR, CDR2 FQNEAQ (reference sequence). CDR3 amino acids: CASSLEGTEPLETQYF. In nucleotides, the CDR3 is TGTGCCAGCAGCTTAGAGGGGACAGAGCCTCTAGAGACCCAGTACTTC.

The V and J genes are TRBV4-1 and TRBJ1-6; tentatively, D is TRBD1 (5 bases). Germline values: CDR1 MGHRA, CDR2 YSYEKL. Trimming left V 0 bases short and J 2 bases short, with 11 bases between. This CDR3 comprises 17 residues. The CDR3 bases are TGCGCCAGCAGCCAAGAAGGACAACTCGCCTATAATTCACCCCTCCACTTT. This gives the protein CASSQEGQLAYNSPLHF.

The chain employs TRBV5-6 and TRBJ2-1, with 7 bases that match TRBD1. Germline CDR1 and CDR2: SGHDT and YYEEEE. There are 14 residues in the CDR3. Losses at the gene ends were 0 bases for V and 4 bases for J; bases not matched to a gene: 1. CDR3 amino acids: CASSLVDRYNEQFF. CDR3 in DNA: TGTGCCAGCAGCTTGGTGGACAGGTACAATGAGCAGTTCTTC.

V and J are TRBV6-4 and TRBJ2-3, with 9 bases fitting TRBD2. Per the germline V gene, CDR1 is MRHNA and CDR2 is SNTAGT. The CDR3 extends over 13 amino acids. Trimming at V came to 4 bases and at J to 10 bases, leaving 6 bases not matched to a gene. In nucleotides, the CDR3 is TGTGCCAGCAGTGCCCTTAGCGGGAGCTCGCAGTATTTT. Protein product: CASSALSGSSQYF.